A selection of T cell receptor beta chains follows, all from one sample in a study of blood T cell repertoires in COVID-19. TCRdb's table, derived via immunoSEQ multiplex PCR, lists solely in-frame clones and lacks some. The data show under 200,000 clones, with about 86% seen just once and about a tenth held by the top ten. Sequences were obtained from peripheral blood. The source of these receptors is a man between 70 and 80 years old with active or convalescent COVID-19. Each CDR3 is given with its conserved first and last residue. Each record gives: clone size, J gene, D gene, V gene, CDR3 DNA, CDR3 protein. A D gene is named only where the DNA matches it firmly. Size tells how often a clone was seen (once, few, many) or the class of an expanded clone, and some rows leave it out.

clone size: -
J gene: TRBJ1-5
D gene: TRBD1
V gene: TRBV6-5
CDR3 DNA: TGTGCCAGCAGATCGGGGACAGGGAATTATCAGCCCCAGCATTTT
CDR3 protein: CASRSGTGNYQPQHF

clone size: few
J gene: TRBJ2-5
D gene: TRBD1
V gene: TRBV7-2
CDR3 DNA: TGTGCCAGCAGGAGGACAGGGCCCTCCTGGGCGACCCAGTACTTC
CDR3 protein: CASRRTGPSWATQYF

clone size: -
J gene: TRBJ1-2
D gene: -
V gene: TRBV7-6
CDR3 DNA: TGTGCCAGCAGCGGCCCTGGCGGGACCCAAACTAACTATGGCTACACCTTC
CDR3 protein: CASSGPGGTQTNYGYTF

clone size: -
J gene: TRBJ1-1
D gene: -
V gene: TRBV25-1
CDR3 DNA: TGTGCCAGCAGTTCCGGGGTGAACACTGAAGCTTTCTTT
CDR3 protein: CASSSGVNTEAFF

clone size: -
J gene: TRBJ2-3
D gene: -
V gene: TRBV30
CDR3 DNA: TGTGCCTGGAGTGCGTCGTATACGCAGTATTTT
CDR3 protein: CAWSASYTQYF

clone size: -
J gene: TRBJ2-3
D gene: TRBD2
V gene: TRBV2
CDR3 DNA: TGTGCCAGCAGTTCCGGACTAGCGGGATTCACAGATACGCAGTATTTT
CDR3 protein: CASSSGLAGFTDTQYF

clone size: -
J gene: TRBJ2-3
D gene: -
V gene: TRBV3-1/TRBV3-2
CDR3 DNA: TGTGCCAGCAGGCGGGACCAGCGGCCCACAGATACGCAGTATTTT
CDR3 protein: CASRRDQRPTDTQYF

clone size: -
J gene: TRBJ2-3
D gene: -
V gene: TRBV9
CDR3 DNA: TGTGCCAGCAGCCGGTCACTAGTATCCCCAGATACGCAGTATTTT
CDR3 protein: CASSRSLVSPDTQYF

clone size: once
J gene: TRBJ2-7
D gene: -
V gene: TRBV4-3
CDR3 DNA: TGCGCCAGCAGCGGAGGGGAACACGAGCAGTACTTC
CDR3 protein: CASSGGEHEQYF

clone size: few
J gene: TRBJ2-1
D gene: -
V gene: TRBV24-1
CDR3 DNA: TGTGCCACCAGTGGAACAGGGTACTTCAATGAGCAGTTCTTC
CDR3 protein: CATSGTGYFNEQFF

clone size: -
J gene: TRBJ1-1
D gene: -
V gene: TRBV4-1
CDR3 DNA: TGCGCCAGCAGCCAAGATAGGGGGTCGGCTCCAATGAACACTGAAGCTTTCTTT
CDR3 protein: CASSQDRGSAPMNTEAFF

clone size: few
J gene: TRBJ1-5
D gene: -
V gene: TRBV5-6
CDR3 DNA: TGCGCCCCCAGCTTGGGGGGGGGATATAGCAATCAGCCCCAGCATTTT
CDR3 protein: CAPSLGGGYSNQPQHF

clone size: once
J gene: TRBJ2-5
D gene: -
V gene: TRBV7-2
CDR3 DNA: TGTGCCAGCAGCCCCAGACAGAAATCCCAAGAGACCCAGTACTTC
CDR3 protein: CASSPRQKSQETQYF

clone size: -
J gene: TRBJ2-7
D gene: TRBD1
V gene: TRBV12-5
CDR3 DNA: TGTGCTAGTGGCTCCAGTTCGGACAGGGTCATCTCCTACGAGCAGTACTTC
CDR3 protein: CASGSSSDRVISYEQYF

clone size: -
J gene: TRBJ1-1
D gene: -
V gene: TRBV6-5
CDR3 DNA: TGTGCCAGCAGCCCGGGCGGGGTGAGGACTGAAGCTTTCTTT
CDR3 protein: CASSPGGVRTEAFF

clone size: -
J gene: TRBJ1-5
D gene: TRBD1
V gene: TRBV4-3
CDR3 DNA: TGCGCCAGCAGCCAAGCTGCGGGACAGGGGGCGAATCAGCCCCAGCATTTT
CDR3 protein: CASSQAAGQGANQPQHF

clone size: -
J gene: TRBJ2-3
D gene: TRBD1
V gene: TRBV9
CDR3 DNA: TGTGCCAGCAGCGTAGATCCGCAGGGGGTTGTAGATACGCAGTATTTT
CDR3 protein: CASSVDPQGVVDTQYF

clone size: -
J gene: TRBJ1-5
D gene: -
V gene: TRBV7-8
CDR3 DNA: TGTGCCAGCAGCCTCGGGTTCAATCAGCCCCAGCATTTT
CDR3 protein: CASSLGFNQPQHF

clone size: -
J gene: TRBJ1-3
D gene: -
V gene: TRBV29-1
CDR3 DNA: TGCAGCGGGAGATCTGGAAACACCATATATTTT
CDR3 protein: CSGRSGNTIYF

clone size: -
J gene: TRBJ1-5
D gene: -
V gene: TRBV2
CDR3 DNA: TGTGCCAGCACCGACACGAATAGCAATCAGCCCCAGCATTTT
CDR3 protein: CASTDTNSNQPQHF

clone size: -
J gene: TRBJ2-7
D gene: -
V gene: TRBV18
CDR3 DNA: TGTGCCAGCTCACCTCAAGACTGGGGAGGCTACGAGCAGTACTTC
CDR3 protein: CASSPQDWGGYEQYF

clone size: few
J gene: TRBJ1-2
D gene: TRBD1
V gene: TRBV6-2/TRBV6-3
CDR3 DNA: TGTGCCAGCAGTTACTCGGGGACAGGGATGTTCTATGGCTACACCTTC
CDR3 protein: CASSYSGTGMFYGYTF

clone size: -
J gene: TRBJ2-5
D gene: -
V gene: TRBV7-2
CDR3 DNA: TGTGCCAGCAGCCCCATGTGGGGGGGGACAGGCGGAGAGACCCAGTACTTC
CDR3 protein: CASSPMWGGTGGETQYF

clone size: -
J gene: TRBJ1-1
D gene: TRBD1
V gene: TRBV28
CDR3 DNA: TGTGCCAGCAGTTCCCGGGACAGGGGGCGGGGGAACACTGAAGCTTTCTTT
CDR3 protein: CASSSRDRGRGNTEAFF

clone size: -
J gene: TRBJ2-3
D gene: TRBD1
V gene: TRBV10-1
CDR3 DNA: TGCGCCAGCAGTGAGGGGGTGAAGGGACAGGGTTTCGGAGATACGCAGTATTTT
CDR3 protein: CASSEGVKGQGFGDTQYF

clone size: -
J gene: TRBJ1-5
D gene: -
V gene: TRBV10-1
CDR3 DNA: TGCGCCAGCAGTGAGGAACAGAGCAATCAGCCCCAGCATTTT
CDR3 protein: CASSEEQSNQPQHF

clone size: -
J gene: TRBJ2-3
D gene: -
V gene: TRBV30
CDR3 DNA: TGTGCCTGGAGTATAAGAGGACACAGTAGCACAGATACGCAGTATTTT
CDR3 protein: CAWSIRGHSSTDTQYF

clone size: -
J gene: TRBJ2-7
D gene: TRBD2
V gene: TRBV11-2
CDR3 DNA: TGTGCCAGCAGCCCCCGGTGGGGAGGGTCCTACGAGCAGTACTTC
CDR3 protein: CASSPRWGGSYEQYF

clone size: -
J gene: TRBJ2-2
D gene: -
V gene: TRBV18
CDR3 DNA: TGTGCCAGCTCACCCTCCTTCCAAATCGGGTCCGGGGAGCTGTTTTTT
CDR3 protein: CASSPSFQIGSGELFF

clone size: once
J gene: TRBJ1-4
D gene: -
V gene: TRBV18
CDR3 DNA: TGTGCCAGCTCACCCCCCTCCGGACAGAGGAAAAAACTGTTTTTT
CDR3 protein: CASSPPSGQRKKLFF

clone size: -
J gene: TRBJ1-2
D gene: TRBD1
V gene: TRBV2
CDR3 DNA: TGTGCCAGCAGGGGGACAGGTTCCACCTACACCTTC
CDR3 protein: CASRGTGSTYTF

clone size: -
J gene: TRBJ2-7
D gene: -
V gene: TRBV5-1
CDR3 DNA: TGCGCCAGCAGTAGCGGAAGGGCCCTCTACGAGCAGTACTTC
CDR3 protein: CASSSGRALYEQYF

clone size: -
J gene: TRBJ1-2
D gene: TRBD1
V gene: TRBV7-9
CDR3 DNA: TGTGCCAGCAGCTTACTCTCCGGGACAGCTAGCGGCTACACCTTC
CDR3 protein: CASSLLSGTASGYTF

clone size: few
J gene: TRBJ1-2
D gene: -
V gene: TRBV10-3
CDR3 DNA: TGTGCCATCAGTGAGTCCCCCAGTTACTATGGCTACACCTTC
CDR3 protein: CAISESPSYYGYTF

clone size: -
J gene: TRBJ1-5
D gene: -
V gene: TRBV7-8
CDR3 DNA: TGTGCCAGCACATCGGTTTATAGCAATCAGCCCCAGCATTTT
CDR3 protein: CASTSVYSNQPQHF

clone size: -
J gene: TRBJ2-7
D gene: -
V gene: TRBV19
CDR3 DNA: TGTGCCAGTAGTATACAGGGTAGCTCCTACGAGCAGTACTTC
CDR3 protein: CASSIQGSSYEQYF

clone size: once
J gene: TRBJ1-5
D gene: -
V gene: TRBV9
CDR3 DNA: TGTGCCAGCAGCGCAACAGCGGGACCCCCCAATCAGCCCCAGCATTTT
CDR3 protein: CASSATAGPPNQPQHF

clone size: -
J gene: TRBJ2-5
D gene: -
V gene: TRBV2
CDR3 DNA: TGTGCCAGCAGTGACGGAGGAGAGACCCAGTACTTC
CDR3 protein: CASSDGGETQYF

clone size: -
J gene: TRBJ2-3
D gene: -
V gene: TRBV19
CDR3 DNA: TGTGCCAGTAGTTCCCAGGGCGGCCCATCAAGGACGCAGTATTTT
CDR3 protein: CASSSQGGPSRTQYF

clone size: few
J gene: TRBJ1-2
D gene: TRBD1
V gene: TRBV27
CDR3 DNA: TGTGCCAGCAGCTCAGGGACAGGGGGTCGTGGCTACACCTTC
CDR3 protein: CASSSGTGGRGYTF

clone size: -
J gene: TRBJ2-5
D gene: TRBD2
V gene: TRBV11-3
CDR3 DNA: TGTGCCAGCAGCCCTCGGGGGGAGGGGACCCAGTACTTC
CDR3 protein: CASSPRGEGTQYF

clone size: -
J gene: TRBJ2-7
D gene: TRBD1
V gene: TRBV28
CDR3 DNA: TGTGCCAGCAGGACAGGGCCCCGAGCCTACGAGCAGTACTTC
CDR3 protein: CASRTGPRAYEQYF

clone size: -
J gene: TRBJ2-1
D gene: TRBD2
V gene: TRBV6-5
CDR3 DNA: TGTGCCAGCCTTCGCGGGAGGGAGGCTCAGTCTGAGCAGTTCTTC
CDR3 protein: CASLRGREAQSEQFF

clone size: few
J gene: TRBJ2-1
D gene: -
V gene: TRBV9
CDR3 DNA: TGTGCCAGCAGCCCCGACCCCCCCTCCAGGGACAATGAGCAGTTCTTC
CDR3 protein: CASSPDPPSRDNEQFF

clone size: -
J gene: TRBJ1-5
D gene: TRBD1
V gene: TRBV7-8
CDR3 DNA: TGTGCCAGCAGCTTAGGGGGGACAGGGTATGAAAATAGCAATCAGCCCCAGCATTTT
CDR3 protein: CASSLGGTGYENSNQPQHF

clone size: -
J gene: TRBJ2-5
D gene: TRBD1
V gene: TRBV24-1
CDR3 DNA: TGTGCCACCAGTGATCCTATCGCAGGGGGCGGGGAGACCCAGTACTTC
CDR3 protein: CATSDPIAGGGETQYF

clone size: -
J gene: TRBJ2-5
D gene: -
V gene: TRBV11-2
CDR3 DNA: TGTGCCAGCAGCACAGACAGGCCGGAGACCCAGTACTTC
CDR3 protein: CASSTDRPETQYF

clone size: -
J gene: TRBJ2-7
D gene: TRBD2
V gene: TRBV27
CDR3 DNA: TGTGCCACCTCACTAGCGGGAGACTACGAGCAGTACTTC
CDR3 protein: CATSLAGDYEQYF